This TCR beta chain derives from a study of blood T cell repertoires in COVID-19. Overall study: Samples taken during acute and convalescent COVID-19 were collected in the United States, Italy and Spain.

After removal of 3 bases from V and 4 bases from J, the junction contained 3 bases not matched to a gene. This CDR3 has 15 residues. Germline V gene sequence: CDR1 MNHEY, CDR2 SMNVEV (reference sequence). This clone has a single count. This table comes from immunoSEQ multiplex PCR, and its TCRdb copy is limited to in-frame clones, with some not included. The sample has around 460,000 clones; roughly 90% are singletons. The sequencing sample was made of peripheral blood. The chain recombines TRBV27 with TRBJ2-3; 11 nucleotides agree with TRBD2. The TCR comes from a man aged 18 to 30 with COVID-19, enrolled during active disease. The CDR3 nucleotides read TGTGCCAGCAGTTTCTGGACTAGCGGGCCAGATACGCAGTATTTT. This translates into CASSFWTSGPDTQYF.